A selection of T cell receptor beta chains follows, all from one sample in a study of blood T cell repertoires in COVID-19. Using immunoSEQ multiplex PCR, the repertoire was profiled, and TCRdb retains in-frame clones only, with some absent. The table records 210,000 or so clones, around nine tenths of them present only once. Sequencing was performed on peripheral blood. These receptors all stem from a woman in her late teens or twenties who had recovered from COVID-19. CDR3s leave out the opening cysteine and the closing phenylalanine or tryptophan. Clone size is not always given. Where it is, it says once, few, many or a class for expanded clones.

j_call cdr3_length v_call clone_size cdr3_aa
TRBJ2-1 13 TRBV5-3 NA ARSRTNLDYNEQF
TRBJ1-5 12 TRBV5-1 NA ASSLSGGTQPQH
TRBJ2-5 11 TRBV5-1 NA ASSGGGSETQY
TRBJ2-1 12 TRBV27 NA ASSLTTNLNEQF
TRBJ2-3 10 TRBV6-2/TRBV6-3 NA ASSPKEGTQY
TRBJ2-5 12 TRBV18 NA ASSRGTGRETQY
TRBJ2-1 19 TRBV13 NA ASSFQTGDETGGRRGNEQF
TRBJ2-6 14 TRBV7-3 NA ASSEGGFSGANVLT
TRBJ1-6 11 TRBV30 NA AWSATRDSPLH
TRBJ2-5 13 TRBV5-1 NA ASSLELAGQETQY
TRBJ1-2 13 TRBV7-2 NA ASSPRGRGPYGYT
TRBJ2-7 12 TRBV10-1 NA ASSRDRATYEQY
TRBJ2-2 12 TRBV9 NA ASRGGVNTGELF
TRBJ2-7 13 TRBV11-2 NA ASSLRGQLRYEQY
TRBJ2-3 14 TRBV7-6 NA ASTLVGQGSTDTQY
TRBJ1-5 14 TRBV4-1 NA ASSQGAGIGNQPQH
TRBJ2-7 13 TRBV30 once AWSSGFSGSYEQY
TRBJ2-1 12 TRBV6-5 NA ASRGTSGHNEQF
TRBJ2-7 13 TRBV4-1 NA ASSQVGRASEGQY
TRBJ1-2 12 TRBV5-4 NA ASSPGQGAGGYT
TRBJ2-5 12 TRBV18 NA ASSPLRGQETQY
TRBJ1-6 12 TRBV5-4 NA ASSLTGGNSPLH
TRBJ2-7 15 TRBV30 NA AWSVVRLAGNRYEQY
TRBJ1-2 11 TRBV7-9 NA ASSLLLGQENT
TRBJ2-1 8 TRBV29-1 NA SVIQIEQF
TRBJ1-4 11 TRBV30 NA AWAVSPREKLF
TRBJ2-7 9 TRBV12-3/TRBV12-4 NA ASARAVEQY
TRBJ2-3 12 TRBV5-1 NA ASSLVSDLGTQY
TRBJ2-2 13 TRBV30 NA AWDPEPPNTGELF
TRBJ2-3 12 TRBV13 NA ASSLAGGTDTQY
TRBJ1-2 10 TRBV19 NA ASSNPLYGYT
TRBJ2-1 12 TRBV9 NA ASNPGGVGNEQF
TRBJ1-3 13 TRBV13 NA ASSLGGGGGNTIY
TRBJ2-7 11 TRBV7-9 NA ASSWDRGYEQY
TRBJ2-3 11 TRBV10-3 NA AISGGYTDTQY
TRBJ1-1 10 TRBV10-2 NA ASSDGSREAF
TRBJ1-6 11 TRBV5-5 NA ASSLTEGSPLH
TRBJ2-5 15 TRBV3-1/TRBV3-2 NA ASSQETSGRPQETQY
TRBJ1-2 12 TRBV5-6 NA ASSFGQANYGYT
TRBJ1-2 12 TRBV7-9 NA ASSLDRVIGGYT
TRBJ2-1 14 TRBV4-2 NA ASSQDWLAGVPEQF
TRBJ2-2 12 TRBV7-9 once ASSLGTDTGELF
TRBJ2-1 14 TRBV6-5 NA ASSYEAASSYNEQF
TRBJ1-2 11 TRBV24-1 NA ATSDRRWGGYT
TRBJ2-2 12 TRBV11-3 NA ASSLSGPTGELF
TRBJ2-3 15 TRBV6-2/TRBV6-3 NA ASSDFTTSGRSNTQY